The present T cell receptor (beta chain) was sequenced within a study of shared clonotypes between healthy human individuals. TCRdb's table, derived via immunoSEQ multiplex PCR, lists solely in-frame clones and lacks some. The sample consists of hundreds of thousands of clones, 74% of them appearing once. This TCR was recovered from a woman aged 25 to 39 in good health. Input material: memory CD4+ T cells sorted from blood. The subset denotes: CD45RA-negative fraction.

The CDR3 reads CAWSWTAAEAFF. The CDR3 DNA sequence: TGTGCCTGGAGTTGGACAGCTGCTGAAGCTTTCTTT. The V gene is TRBV30, the J gene TRBJ1-1, with D tentatively TRBD1 (6 bases). Germline V gene lookup returns CDR1 GTSNPN and CDR2 SVGIG (reference sequence). The V and J ends lost 2 bases and 6 bases respectively, with 10 bases between them. The CDR3 consists of 12 residues. The full variable domain, rest sourced from reference TRBV30 and TRBJ1-1, is SQTIHQWPATLVQPVGSPLSLECTVEGTSNPNLYWYRQAAGRGLQLLFYSVGIGQISSEVPQNLSASRPQDRQFILSSKKLLLSDSGFYLCAWSWTAAEAFFGQGTRLTVV.